Below are 14 T cell receptor beta chains sequenced from a single sample in a study of T cell clonality in common variable immunodeficiency. Clones were read by immunoSEQ multiplex PCR, and TCRdb kept only the in-frame ones, dropping some. The table records about 33,000 clones without singletons, the ten largest covering 4% to 5%. The specimen was peripheral blood mononuclear cells. Every receptor here comes from a person between 18 and 69 years old in good health.

Many counts were recorded for this clone. Coverage ceases 3 residues before the CDR3 finishes, and the germline J gene fills in the end. The chain employs TRBV10-2 and TRBJ2-1; 10 nucleotides agree with TRBD2. Germline V gene lookup returns CDR1 WSHSY and CDR2 SAAADI. The CDR3 runs 16 residues. The trim removed 2 bases at V and 9 bases at J, leaving 10 bases unmatched. CDR3 amino acids: CASSEPLASGSVEQFF. CDR3 DNA (partial): TGCGCCAGCAGTGAGCCCCTCGCTAGCGGGAGTGTTGAG.

At least ten counts were recorded for this clone. Sequencing ends 3 residues short of the CDR3 end; the germline J gene provides the rest. V and J are TRBV20-1 and TRBJ1-4; D is possibly TRBD1 (5 bases). The V gene lost 6 bases and the J gene lost 8 bases, with 19 bases spanning the gap. Germline CDR1 DFQATT, CDR2 SNEGSKA (reference sequence). The CDR3 extends over 14 amino acids. Partial CDR3 DNA: TGCAGTGCACAATGGGCAGGGTCAAGAGAAAAA. Its translation: CSAQWAGSREK. The whole CDR3 region reads CSAQWAGSREKLFF.

With respect to this clone: This sample includes further DNA sequences coding for the same CDR3. CDR3 loop: CASSLLGSRGSGNTIYF. The part of the CDR3 DNA that was read is TGTGCCAGTAGCCTCCTTGGGAGCCGGGGGTCAGGAAACACC. This chain joins TRBV19 and TRBJ1-3, with D perhaps matching TRBD1 (5 bases). The read falls 3 residues short of the CDR3 end, and the missing part is taken from the germline J gene. The CDR3 is 17 residues long. V was clipped by 6 bases and J by 4 bases, with 22 bases between them. Germline values: CDR1 LNHDA, CDR2 SQIVND (reference sequence). The whole variable domain, filled in from reference TRBV19 and TRBJ1-3, reads DGGITQSPKYLFRKEGQNVTLSCEQNLNHDAMYWYRQDPGQGLRLIYYSQIVNDFQKGDIAEGYSVSREKKESFPLTVTSAQKNPTAFYLCASSLLGSRGSGNTIYFGEGSWLTVV.

This clone has ten or more counts. The read is 3 residues too short to cover the CDR3 end, so that end is filled in from the germline J gene. V is TRBV12-5 and J is TRBJ1-4, with unresolved D. The CDR3 is made up of 10 amino acids. The ends were cut back, 8 bases at V and 7 bases at J, with 5 bases in the middle. Germline CDR1 reads LGHNT; CDR2 reads FRNRAP. The covered CDR3 bases are TGTGCTAGTTCGGGTGAAAAA. Encoded protein: CASSGEK. Given in full, the CDR3 is CASSGEKLFF. The variable domain in full, completed from reference TRBV12-5 and TRBJ1-4, reads DARVTQTPRHKVTEMGQEVTMRCQPILGHNTVFWYRQTMMQGLELLAYFRNRAPLDDSGMPKDRFSAEMPDATLATLKIQPSEPRDSAVYFCASSGEKLFFGSGTQLSVL.

This clone was seen ten or more times. The missing CDR3 end, 3 residues past where the read stops, is filled in from the germline J gene. V is TRBV5-1 and J is TRBJ2-2; 12 nucleotides match TRBD2. Unmatched junction bases numbered 9, after V lost 3 bases and J lost 6 bases. CDR3 size: 17 residues. Germline CDR1 is SGHRS and CDR2 is YFSETQ. The CDR3 sequence: CASSSQELAGGPGELFF. CDR3 DNA, as far as it was read: TGCGCCAGCAGCTCACAAGAACTAGCGGGAGGTCCCGGGGAG.

This clone was counted many times. Coverage ceases 3 residues before the CDR3 finishes, and the germline J gene fills in the end. This sequence joins TRBV14 and TRBJ2-1, with 9 bases fitting TRBD1. The germline gives CDR1 SGHDN, CDR2 FVKESK. After removal of 3 bases from V and 4 bases from J, the junction contained 7 bases not matched to a gene. CDR3 size: 16 residues. The CDR3 bases that were read are TGTGCCAGCAGCCAGGAACAGGGGGCGCCTTACAATGAG. It translates to CASSQEQGAPYNE. The CDR3 in full is CASSQEQGAPYNEQFF.

Ten or more counts support this clone. The CDR3 extends 3 residues past the end of the read, so its final part is completed from the germline J gene. V and J are TRBV5-1 and TRBJ2-4; weak D call: TRBD1 (7 bases). Per germline, CDR1 SGHRS and CDR2 YFSETQ. The length of the CDR3 is 15 residues. V lost 4 bases and J lost 6, with 17 bases in between. The part of the CDR3 DNA that was read is TGCGCCAGCAGCATAACAGGGGAAGCGGGAAACATT. It yields the protein CASSITGEAGNI. The whole CDR3 is CASSITGEAGNIQYF.

This clone was found a few times. The CDR3 extends 3 residues past the end of the read, so its final part is completed from the germline J gene. This chain joins TRBV7-6 and TRBJ2-7; TRBD1 agrees at 7 bases. The CDR3 runs 13 residues. The ends lost 0 bases at V and 5 bases at J; junction bases unmatched: 1. The germline V gene encodes CDR1 SGHVS and CDR2 FNYEAQ. The part of the CDR3 DNA that was read is TGTGCCAGCAGCTTAGCAGGGGGCAACGAG. Translation: CASSLAGGNE. The entire CDR3 reads CASSLAGGNEQYF.

This clone was observed many times. The sequenced part of the CDR3 DNA is TGTGCCAGCAGCCGATGGGGGGACACTGAA. Its protein product is CASSRWGDTE. The CDR3 reads in full as CASSRWGDTEAFF. The V call is TRBV5-4, the J call TRBJ1-1, with D possibly being TRBD1 (5 bases). The CDR3 end falls 3 residues outside the read, so it is completed with the germline J gene. CDR3 length: 13 residues. From germline, CDR1 is SGHNT and CDR2 YYREEE (reference sequence). V was pared by 4 bases and J by 3 bases, with 10 bases between.

Ten or more counts support this clone. The CDR3 is cut off 3 residues early in the read; its end comes from the germline J gene. The chain is built from TRBV18 and TRBJ1-5, with D uncertain. Trimming shortened V by 5 bases and J by 4 bases, and 12 bases separated the two germline ends. The V gene's germline CDR1 is KGHSH and CDR2 LQKENI. The CDR3 totals 14 residues. Here the CDR3 reads CASSTKQINQPQHF. The DNA read from the CDR3 is TGTGCCAGCTCAACCAAACAGATTAATCAGCCC.

This clone was seen ten or more times. The missing CDR3 end, 3 residues past where the read stops, is filled in from the germline J gene. The chain carries TRBV7-3 and TRBJ2-5; TRBD1 matches at 8 bases. With V trimmed by 1 base and J by 7 bases, 14 bases remained unmatched. From germline, CDR1 is SGHTA and CDR2 FQGTGA. CDR3 length equals 17 residues. CDR3 bases read: TGTGCCAGCAGCTTAAGGGCGGCAGGGGGCAAAAATGTGACC. Translated, it gives CASSLRAAGGKNVT. The whole CDR3 protein is CASSLRAAGGKNVTQYF.

This clone came up many times. The read falls 3 residues short of the CDR3 end, and the missing part is taken from the germline J gene. This chain connects TRBV19 to TRBJ1-1, with 7 bases that match TRBD1. The germline CDR1 and CDR2 sequences are LNHDA and SQIVND (reference sequence). This CDR3 is built from 13 residues. The sequenced CDR3 bases are TGTGCCAGTAGTATACCCCAGGGGGTGGCA. Translated, it gives CASSIPQGVA. The CDR3 in its entirety is CASSIPQGVAAFF.

The sample holds many counts of this clone. CDR3 DNA (partial): TGTGCCAGCAGCCGCCGGACAGGGGGCTACGGTGGC. It codes for CASSRRTGGYGG. The entire CDR3 is CASSRRTGGYGGYTF. This chain uses TRBV5-6 with TRBJ1-2, with TRBD1 matching 11 bases. The observed sequence ends 3 residues before the CDR3 terminus, with the missing tail filled in from the germline J gene. Per germline, CDR1 SGHDT and CDR2 YYEEEE. This CDR3 is built from 15 residues. Unmatched junction bases numbered 9, after V lost 4 bases and J lost 7 bases.

This clone was counted only a few times. The sequence runs out 3 residues before the end of the CDR3; the remainder is reconstructed from the germline J gene. The chain has TRBV7-6 and TRBJ2-1; possible D gene TRBD2, 5 bases. The CDR3 extends over 15 amino acids. Trimming shortened V by 3 bases and J by 4 bases, and 13 bases separated the two germline ends. Germline values: CDR1 SGHVS, CDR2 FNYEAQ. The sequenced part of the CDR3 DNA is TGTGCCAGCAGCTTCGACAACGGACTTTACAATGAG. Amino acids: CASSFDNGLYNE. The entire CDR3 sequence reads CASSFDNGLYNEQFF.